This entry lists 21 T cell receptor beta chains sequenced from one sample in a study of blood T cell repertoires in COVID-19. Method: immunoSEQ multiplex PCR; TCRdb's copy keeps in-frame clones and lacks some. The sample holds over 250,000 clones; over 75% are singletons and the top ten take 2% to 3%. Sequencing input: PBMCs or T cells enriched from blood (not recorded which). The receptors shown here come from a woman in her late teens or twenties who had recovered from COVID-19.

This clone was seen just once. The chain links TRBV15 to TRBJ1-5; no definite D call. The CDR3 sequence is 16 residues long. Germline V CDR1 and CDR2: LNHNV, YYDKDF (reference sequence). V gave up 1 base and J gave up 2 bases, with 12 bases separating them. The CDR3 protein is CATSRVSPRGNQPQHF. The CDR3 DNA sequence: TGTGCCACCAGCAGAGTATCCCCGCGAGGCAATCAGCCCCAGCATTTT.

The chain links TRBV5-1 to TRBJ1-1; 7 nucleotides agree with TRBD1. After removal of 4 bases from V and 2 bases from J, the junction contained 11 bases not matched to a gene. CDR3 length: 16 amino acids. Per the germline V gene, CDR1 is SGHRS and CDR2 is YFSETQ. The chain's CDR3 is CASSRQGPRGNTEAFF. CDR3 in DNA: TGCGCCAGCAGCCGACAGGGCCCAAGGGGTAACACTGAAGCTTTCTTT.

This chain joins TRBV30 and TRBJ1-1; D unresolved. The CDR3 has 13 residues. CDR1 and CDR2 from the germline V gene are GTSNPN and SVGIG (reference sequence). V shed 2 bases and J shed 6 bases, with 13 bases lying between them. CDR3 nucleotides: TGTGCCTGGAGTCCCGCGGGTTGGGCTGAAGCTTTCTTT. This sequence encodes CAWSPAGWAEAFF.

The CDR3 DNA reads as TGTGCCAGCAGTTTAGGAATACAGGGGGGAGGCGGCTACACCTTC. Translation gives CASSLGIQGGGGYTF. V gene TRBV2 combines with J gene TRBJ1-2, with TRBD1 matching over 8 bases. Germline CDR1 and CDR2: SNHLY and FYNNEI. CDR3 length equals 15 residues. V lost 5 bases and J lost 8; bases outside the gene matches: 13. Together with reference TRBV2 and TRBJ1-2, the CDR3 gives the full variable domain: EPEVTQTPSHQVTQMGQEVILRCVPISNHLYFYWYRQILGQKVEFLVSFYNNEISEKSEIFDDQFSVERPDGSNFTLKIRSTKLEDSAMYFCASSLGIQGGGGYTFGSGTRLTVV.

This clone appeared a few times. The J gene is TRBJ2-1, the V gene TRBV7-9; 12 bases agree with TRBD2. J lost 5 bases, V lost 0 bases, and 5 bases had no gene match. The CDR3 is made up of 17 amino acids. Per the germline V gene, CDR1 is SEHNR and CDR2 is FQNEAQ (reference sequence). As DNA, the CDR3 is TGTGCCAGCAGCTTAGCGCATCTAGCGGGGGGGAACAATGAGCAGTTCTTC. Translating it yields CASSLAHLAGGNNEQFF.

This clone showed up just a few times. The chain is built from TRBV7-9 and TRBJ2-7, with 12 bases matching TRBD1. The J segment lost 5 bases and the V segment lost 4 bases, leaving 6 bases of the junction unmatched. This CDR3 has 15 residues. CDR1 is SEHNR and CDR2 is FQNEAQ in the germline V gene (reference sequence). CDR3 coding DNA: TGTGCCAGCAGCTCCCGGGACAGGGGGCGGAACGAGCAGTACTTC. Protein sequence: CASSSRDRGRNEQYF.

J is TRBJ2-3 and V is TRBV5-1; possible D gene TRBD2, 5 bases. Germline CDR1 reads SGHRS; CDR2 reads YFSETQ. The CDR3 loop spans 16 amino acids. V was clipped by 4 bases and J by 0 bases, with 15 bases between them. CDR3 bases: TGCGCCAGCAGCCCGGAGGTCTCTTCTAGCACAGATACGCAGTATTTT. Amino acid sequence: CASSPEVSSSTDTQYF.

The chain uses TRBV20-1 and TRBJ1-1; TRBD1 is a possible D gene (5 bases). Trimming took 4 bases from V and 7 from J, leaving 10 bases between them. Germline lookup yields CDR1 DFQATT and CDR2 SNEGSKA (reference sequence). The CDR3 contains 11 residues. The DNA of the CDR3 is TGCAGTGCTAACCGGGACTTTGAAGCTTTCTTT. Translation gives CSANRDFEAFF.

This chain links TRBV7-2 with TRBJ1-2; no firm D call. Between the trimmed V and J ends, which lost 2 bases and 8 bases, there was a span of 24 bases. Germline loops: CDR1 SGHTA, CDR2 FQGNSA. The CDR3 extends over 17 amino acids. For the CDR3, the DNA is TGTGCCAGCAGCTTAACGATCGTAGGAGGCAGGCGCCTCGGCTACACCTTC. Amino acids: CASSLTIVGGRRLGYTF.

The chain recombines TRBV28 with TRBJ1-6, with 11 bases lining up with TRBD1. Germline V gene sequence: CDR1 MDHEN, CDR2 SYDVKM. Trimming removed 5 bases from V and 12 bases from J; junction bases left unmatched: 12. The CDR3 consists of 16 residues. The CDR3 nucleotides read TGTGCCAGCAGTCAAGGGACAGGGGGAAGTTTGGGACCCCTCCACTTT. Translated: CASSQGTGGSLGPLHF.

The CDR3 loop reads CASSLGTPRRFYEQYF. CDR3 sequence (DNA): TGTGCCAGCAGCCTGGGGACACCACGACGATTCTACGAGCAGTACTTC. This chain uses TRBV4-2 with TRBJ2-7; a possible D gene is TRBD1 (6 bases). Germline values: CDR1 LGHNA, CDR2 YNFKEQ. The CDR3 extends over 16 amino acids. V lost 4 bases and J 3 bases, leaving 19 bases between the germline ends.

The chain uses TRBV18 and TRBJ1-5; possible D gene TRBD1, 6 bases. The CDR3 has 16 residues. CDR1 is KGHSH, CDR2 LQKENI, per germline. Trimming shortened V by 2 bases and J by 6 bases, and 17 bases separated the two germline ends. This chain's CDR3 is CASSPSGGGRVQPQHF. The CDR3 region has the DNA TGTGCCAGCTCACCAAGCGGCGGGGGGCGGGTTCAGCCCCAGCATTTT.

This chain connects TRBV20-1 to TRBJ1-5; 7 bases map to TRBD1. Looked up from germline, CDR1 is DFQATT and CDR2 is SNEGSKA (reference sequence). The CDR3 totals 14 residues. The V gene end was trimmed by 3 bases and the J gene end by 2 bases; junction bases not matched to a gene: 4. CDR3 amino acids: CSASVGTGNQPQHF. CDR3 bases: TGCAGTGCTAGTGTGGGGACAGGCAATCAGCCCCAGCATTTT.

Concerning this clone itself: This specimen includes other DNA sequences encoding the same CDR3. The V and J genes are TRBV30 and TRBJ1-1, with D unresolved. The CDR3 covers 13 residues. Trimming took 0 bases from V and 5 from J, leaving 10 bases between them. Germline V lookup: CDR1 GTSNPN, CDR2 SVGIG (reference sequence). DNA of the CDR3: TGTGCCTGGAGTGTATCGGGTTCGACTGAAGCTTTCTTT. This sequence encodes CAWSVSGSTEAFF.

This chain links TRBV5-5 with TRBJ1-2, with TRBD1 identical over 7 bases. With V trimmed by 5 bases and J by 8 bases, 9 bases remained unmatched. This CDR3 is 13 amino acids long. From germline, CDR1 is SGHKS and CDR2 YYEKEE (reference sequence). This CDR3 reads CASSPPGGGGYTF. The CDR3 DNA follows: TGTGCCAGCAGTCCACCAGGGGGAGGCGGCTACACCTTC.

The chain has TRBV5-6 and TRBJ2-2, with 8 bases that match TRBD2. V shed 3 bases and J 6 bases; nucleotides not matched to a gene: 4. CDR1 is SGHDT and CDR2 is YYEEEE in the germline V gene. The CDR3 extends over 14 amino acids. The CDR3 is CASSWRGVSGELFF. The DNA for the CDR3 is TGTGCCAGCAGCTGGCGGGGGGTTTCCGGGGAGCTGTTTTTT.

The CDR3 DNA is TGTGCCAGCAGCCATAGCGGGGCCCGCACAGATACGCAGTATTTT. It is translated as CASSHSGARTDTQYF. The chain links TRBV6-2 or TRBV6-3 to TRBJ2-3, with 8 bases fitting TRBD2. J was trimmed by 1 base and V by 6 bases; bases with no gene match: 6. The CDR3 spans 15 residues. Germline assignment: CDR1 MNHEY and CDR2 SVGEGT.

The chain is built from TRBV5-5 and TRBJ1-2; D uncertain. This CDR3 comprises 14 residues. Germline V gives CDR1 SGHKS, CDR2 YYEKEE (reference sequence). V lost 2 bases and J 8 bases, leaving 16 bases between the germline ends. CDR3 coding DNA: TGTGCCAGCAGCTTCCCAAGTGAGATCCCCGGCTACACCTTC. This sequence encodes CASSFPSEIPGYTF.

This rearrangement joins TRBV5-4 to TRBJ2-2, with TRBD2 matching over 7 bases. Germline V gene data show CDR1 as SGHNT and CDR2 as YYREEE (reference sequence). V gave up 4 bases and J gave up 4 bases; unmatched junction bases: 10. The CDR3 is 16 residues long. Here the CDR3 DNA reads TGTGCCAGCAGCACGCCGGGGGGTGGTGGCACCGGGGAGCTGTTTTTT. It is translated as CASSTPGGGGTGELFF.

Concerning this clone itself: Distinct nucleotide sequences in the sample also encode this CDR3. The J gene is TRBJ1-2, the V gene TRBV4-1; TRBD1 might be the D (6 bases). Germline V gene data show CDR1 as MGHRA and CDR2 as YSYEKL. The V and J ends lost 1 base and 4 bases respectively, with 7 bases between them. CDR3 length: 13 amino acids. CDR3 residues: CASSQGTVYGYTF. The CDR3 nucleotides read TGCGCCAGCAGCCAAGGGACAGTCTATGGCTACACCTTC.

The rearrangement joins TRBV3-1 (or the pseudogene TRBV3-2) to TRBJ1-2, with 7 bases identical to TRBD1. Losses at the gene ends were 1 base for V and 2 bases for J; bases not matched to a gene: 7. Germline values: CDR1 LGHDT, CDR2 YNNKEL (reference sequence). This CDR3 contains 16 residues. The CDR3 region has the DNA TGTGCCAGCAGCCAAGGACTGCAGACAGGGAACTATGGCTACACCTTC. It specifies CASSQGLQTGNYGYTF.